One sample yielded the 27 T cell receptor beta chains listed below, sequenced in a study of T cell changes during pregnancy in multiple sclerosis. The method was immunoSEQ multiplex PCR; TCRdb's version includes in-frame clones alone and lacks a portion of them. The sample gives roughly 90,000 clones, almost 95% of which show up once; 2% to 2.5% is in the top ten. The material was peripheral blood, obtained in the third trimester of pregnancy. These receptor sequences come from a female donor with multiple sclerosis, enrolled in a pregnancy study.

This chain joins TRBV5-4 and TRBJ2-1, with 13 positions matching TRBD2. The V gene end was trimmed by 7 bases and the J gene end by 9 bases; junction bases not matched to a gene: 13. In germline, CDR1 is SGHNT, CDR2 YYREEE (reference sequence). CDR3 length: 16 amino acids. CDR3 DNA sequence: TGTGCCAGCGCCGTGCCCGGACTAGCGGGAGAAGGTGAGCAGTTCTTC. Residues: CASAVPGLAGEGEQFF.

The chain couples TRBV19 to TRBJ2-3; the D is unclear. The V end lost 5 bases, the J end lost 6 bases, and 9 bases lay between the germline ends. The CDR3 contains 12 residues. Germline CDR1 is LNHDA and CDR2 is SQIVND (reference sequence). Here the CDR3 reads CASSADGDTQYF. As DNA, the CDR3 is TGTGCCAGTAGTGCCGACGGGGATACGCAGTATTTT.

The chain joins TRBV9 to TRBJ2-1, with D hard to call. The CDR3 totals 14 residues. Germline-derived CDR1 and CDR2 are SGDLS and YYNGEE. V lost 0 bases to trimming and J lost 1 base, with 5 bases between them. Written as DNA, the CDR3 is TGTGCCAGCAGCGTAGCCGCGTCCTACAATGAGCAGTTCTTC. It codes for CASSVAASYNEQFF.

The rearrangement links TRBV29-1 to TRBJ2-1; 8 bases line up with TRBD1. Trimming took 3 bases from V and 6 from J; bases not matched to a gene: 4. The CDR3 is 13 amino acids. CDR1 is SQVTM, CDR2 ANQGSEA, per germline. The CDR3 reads CSVDWTGFNEQFF. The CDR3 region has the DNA TGCAGCGTTGACTGGACAGGGTTCAATGAGCAGTTCTTC.

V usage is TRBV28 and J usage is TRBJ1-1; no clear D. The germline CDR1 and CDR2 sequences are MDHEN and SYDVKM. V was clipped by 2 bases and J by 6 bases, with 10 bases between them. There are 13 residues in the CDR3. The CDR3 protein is CASSLTSPPEAFF. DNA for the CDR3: TGTGCCAGCAGTTTAACTTCTCCCCCTGAAGCTTTCTTT.

The CDR3 region has the DNA TGTGCCAGCAGTGGATACAGGGGGGCGAACACTGAAGCTTTCTTT. Amino acid sequence: CASSGYRGANTEAFF. The chain is built from TRBV25-1 and TRBJ1-1, with 8 bases identical to TRBD1. V shed 4 bases, J shed 1 base, and the junction held 5 bases outside the gene matches. This CDR3 region has 15 residues. Germline V lookup: CDR1 MGHDK, CDR2 SYGVNS.

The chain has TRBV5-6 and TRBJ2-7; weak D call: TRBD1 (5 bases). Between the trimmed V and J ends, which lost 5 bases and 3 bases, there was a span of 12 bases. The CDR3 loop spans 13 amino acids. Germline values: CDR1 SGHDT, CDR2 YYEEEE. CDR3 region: CASRPQTGYEQYF. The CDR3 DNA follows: TGTGCCAGCAGGCCCCAAACAGGCTACGAGCAGTACTTC.

CDR3 bases: TGTGCCAGCAGCTTTCAAGCGGGAGGATTCCACGAGCAGTACTTC. Its translation is CASSFQAGGFHEQYF. The chain recombines TRBV11-2 with TRBJ2-7; 9 bases line up with TRBD2. Germline assignment: CDR1 SGHAT and CDR2 FQNNGV. Trimming cost V 3 bases and J 5 bases; bases outside gene matches: 8. The CDR3 extends over 15 amino acids.

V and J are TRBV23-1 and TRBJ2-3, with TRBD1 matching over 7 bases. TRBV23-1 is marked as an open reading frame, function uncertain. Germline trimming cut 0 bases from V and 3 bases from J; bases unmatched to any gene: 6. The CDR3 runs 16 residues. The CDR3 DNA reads TGCGCCAGCAGTCAATCGGAAGGGGGCGGAACAGATACGCAGTATTTT. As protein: CASSQSEGGGTDTQYF.

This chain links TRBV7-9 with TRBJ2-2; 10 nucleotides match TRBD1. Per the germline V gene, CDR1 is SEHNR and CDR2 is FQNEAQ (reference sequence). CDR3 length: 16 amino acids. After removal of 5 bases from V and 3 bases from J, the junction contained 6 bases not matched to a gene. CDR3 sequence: CASSPGQGGYTGELFF. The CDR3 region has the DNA TGTGCCAGCAGCCCAGGACAGGGGGGGTACACCGGGGAGCTGTTTTTT.

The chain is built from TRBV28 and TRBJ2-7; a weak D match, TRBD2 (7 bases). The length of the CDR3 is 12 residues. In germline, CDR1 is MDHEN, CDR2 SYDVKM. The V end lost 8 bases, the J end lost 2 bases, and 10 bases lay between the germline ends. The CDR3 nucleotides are TGTGCCAGCCAGGGGACTACCTACGAGCAGTACTTC. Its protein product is CASQGTTYEQYF.

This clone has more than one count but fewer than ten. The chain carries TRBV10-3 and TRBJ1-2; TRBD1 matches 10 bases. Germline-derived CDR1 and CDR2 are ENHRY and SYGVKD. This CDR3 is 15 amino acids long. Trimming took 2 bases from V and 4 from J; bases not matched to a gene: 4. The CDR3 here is CAISEGGQGSYGYTF. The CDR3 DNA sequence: TGTGCCATCAGTGAGGGGGGACAGGGGAGCTATGGCTACACCTTC.

The CDR3: CASSYSLERTDTQYF. As DNA, the CDR3 is TGTGCCAGCAGTTACTCGTTAGAGCGCACAGATACGCAGTATTTT. This chain uses TRBV6-5 with TRBJ2-3; D not resolved. Germline loops: CDR1 MNHEY, CDR2 SVGAGI. The CDR3 runs to 15 residues. The germline V and J ends were trimmed by 0 bases and 1 base, with 8 bases remaining between them.

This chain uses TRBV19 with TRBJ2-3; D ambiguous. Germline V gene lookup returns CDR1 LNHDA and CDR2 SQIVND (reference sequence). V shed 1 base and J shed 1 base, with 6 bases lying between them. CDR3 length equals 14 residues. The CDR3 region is CASSIGTGTDTQYF. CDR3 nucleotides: TGTGCCAGTAGTATAGGTACGGGCACAGATACGCAGTATTTT.

The chain's CDR3 is CSVGGPSAQETQYF. In DNA, the CDR3 is TGCAGCGTTGGGGGACCTAGCGCCCAAGAGACCCAGTACTTC. V and J are TRBV29-1 and TRBJ2-5, with D perhaps TRBD2 (6 bases). Germline V lookup: CDR1 SQVTM, CDR2 ANQGSEA. The CDR3 covers 14 residues. V lost 4 bases and J 1 base, leaving 13 bases between the germline ends.

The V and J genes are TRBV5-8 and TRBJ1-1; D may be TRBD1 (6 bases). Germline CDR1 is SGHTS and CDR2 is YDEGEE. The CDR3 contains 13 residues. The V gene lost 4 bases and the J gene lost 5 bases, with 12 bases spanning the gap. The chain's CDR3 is CASSHSGVTEAFF. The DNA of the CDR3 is TGTGCCAGCAGCCATTCAGGGGTTACTGAAGCTTTCTTT. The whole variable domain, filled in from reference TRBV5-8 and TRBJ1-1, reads EAGVTQSPTHLIKTRGQQATLRCSPISGHTSVYWYQQALGLGLQFLLWYDEGEERNRGNFPPRFSGRQFPNYSSELNVNALELEDSALYLCASSHSGVTEAFFGQGTRLTVV.

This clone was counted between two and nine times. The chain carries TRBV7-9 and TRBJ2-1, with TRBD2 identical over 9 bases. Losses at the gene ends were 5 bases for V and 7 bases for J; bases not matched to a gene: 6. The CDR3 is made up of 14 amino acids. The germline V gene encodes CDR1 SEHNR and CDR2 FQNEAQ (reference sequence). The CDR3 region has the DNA TGTGCCAGCAGCCATAGCGGGAGAATAAATGAGCAGTTCTTC. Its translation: CASSHSGRINEQFF.

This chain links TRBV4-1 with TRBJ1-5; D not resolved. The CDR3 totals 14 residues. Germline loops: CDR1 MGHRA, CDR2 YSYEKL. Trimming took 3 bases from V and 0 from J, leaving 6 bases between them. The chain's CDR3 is CASSQTDSNQPQHF. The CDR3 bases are TGCGCCAGCAGCCAGACTGATAGCAATCAGCCCCAGCATTTT.

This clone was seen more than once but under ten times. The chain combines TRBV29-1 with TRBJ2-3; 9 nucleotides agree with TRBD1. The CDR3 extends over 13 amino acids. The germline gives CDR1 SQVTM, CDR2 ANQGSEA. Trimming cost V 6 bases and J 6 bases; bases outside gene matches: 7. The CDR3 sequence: CSVRTGVVDTQYF. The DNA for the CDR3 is TGCAGCGTCAGGACAGGGGTAGTCGATACGCAGTATTTT.

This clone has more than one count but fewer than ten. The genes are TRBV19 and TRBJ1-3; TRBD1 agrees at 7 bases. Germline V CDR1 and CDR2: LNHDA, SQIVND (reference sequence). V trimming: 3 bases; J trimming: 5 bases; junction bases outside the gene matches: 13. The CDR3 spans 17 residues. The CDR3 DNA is TGTGCCAGTAGTATTGCCGATCCGGGACAGTCTAGAAACACCATATATTTT. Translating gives CASSIADPGQSRNTIYF.

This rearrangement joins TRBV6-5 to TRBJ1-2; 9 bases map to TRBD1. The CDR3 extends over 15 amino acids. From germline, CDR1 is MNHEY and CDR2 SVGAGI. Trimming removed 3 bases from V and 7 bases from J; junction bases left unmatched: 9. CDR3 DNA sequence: TGTGCCAGCAGTTATTCTACAGGGGGCATCGGTGGCTACACCTTC. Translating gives CASSYSTGGIGGYTF.

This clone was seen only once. CDR3 sequence: CASRYSGNTEAFF. The CDR3 DNA reads as TGTGCCAGCCGCTACTCTGGGAACACTGAAGCTTTCTTT. V gene TRBV28 combines with J gene TRBJ1-1; no clear D gene. Germline V gene lookup returns CDR1 MDHEN and CDR2 SYDVKM. The CDR3 is 13 residues long. Deletions cut 8 bases from V and 1 base from J, with 11 bases between.

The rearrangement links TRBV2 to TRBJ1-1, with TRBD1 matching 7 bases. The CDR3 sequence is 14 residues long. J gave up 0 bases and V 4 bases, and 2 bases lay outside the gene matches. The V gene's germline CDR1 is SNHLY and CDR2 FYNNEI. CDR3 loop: CASSAGGLNTEAFF. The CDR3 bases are TGTGCCAGCAGTGCAGGGGGGTTGAACACTGAAGCTTTCTTT.

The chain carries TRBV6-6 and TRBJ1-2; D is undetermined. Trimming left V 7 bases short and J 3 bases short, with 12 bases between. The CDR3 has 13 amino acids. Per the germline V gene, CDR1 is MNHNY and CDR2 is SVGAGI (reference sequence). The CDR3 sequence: CASKVPGDYGYTF. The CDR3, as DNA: TGTGCCAGCAAGGTCCCCGGAGACTATGGCTACACCTTC.

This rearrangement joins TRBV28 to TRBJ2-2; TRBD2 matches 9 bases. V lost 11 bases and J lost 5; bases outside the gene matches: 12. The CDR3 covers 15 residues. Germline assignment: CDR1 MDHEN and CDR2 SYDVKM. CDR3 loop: CAVLAGAPGTGELFF. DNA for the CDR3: TGTGCCGTGTTAGCGGGAGCCCCCGGGACCGGGGAGCTGTTTTTT.

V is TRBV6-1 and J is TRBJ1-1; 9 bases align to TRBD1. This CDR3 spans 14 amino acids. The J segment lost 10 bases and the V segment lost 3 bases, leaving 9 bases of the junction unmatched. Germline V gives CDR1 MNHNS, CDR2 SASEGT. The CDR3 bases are TGTGCCAGCAGTGAGGGCCCCCGGGACAGGGTAGCTTTCTTT. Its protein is CASSEGPRDRVAFF.

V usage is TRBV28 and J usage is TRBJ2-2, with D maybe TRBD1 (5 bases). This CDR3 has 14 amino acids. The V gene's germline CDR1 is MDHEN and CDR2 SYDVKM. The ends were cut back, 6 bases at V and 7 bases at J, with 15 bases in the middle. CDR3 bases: TGTGCCAGCAGCACGACAGTATCCCACGGGGAGCTGTTTTTT. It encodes CASSTTVSHGELFF. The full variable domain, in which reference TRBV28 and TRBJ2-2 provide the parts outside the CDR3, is DVKVTQSSRYLVKRTGEKVFLECVQDMDHENMFWYRQDPGLGLRLIYFSYDVKMKEKGDIPEGYSVSREKKERFSLILESASTNQTSMYLCASSTTVSHGELFFGEGSRLTVL.